Listed below are T cell receptor beta chains from one sample, sequenced in a study of blood T cell repertoires in COVID-19. Assay used: immunoSEQ multiplex PCR; TCRdb lists only in-frame clones, some missing. Of about 180,000 clones in the sample, 60% to 80% were seen once. The sample consisted of PBMCs or T cells enriched from blood (not recorded which). The receptor set was obtained from a woman aged 45-65 years who had recovered from COVID-19. CDR3s include the opening cysteine and the closing phenylalanine or tryptophan. The order of the fields is D gene, V gene, J gene, clone size, CDR3 protein, CDR3 DNA. The D gene is left open where the match is weak. Clone size is given for some rows only: seen once, a few or many times, or a class if the clone is expanded.

-	TRBV2	TRBJ1-1	few	CASSEGWHTEAFF	TGTGCCAGCAGTGAAGGATGGCACACTGAAGCTTTCTTT
-	TRBV6-5	TRBJ1-2	-	CASIPALAAGDGYTF	TGTGCCAGCATCCCTGCCTTGGCGGCAGGGGATGGCTACACCTTC
-	TRBV19	TRBJ2-7	-	CASSIRGGDEQYF	TGTGCCAGTAGTATCAGGGGTGGCGACGAGCAGTACTTC
TRBD2	TRBV3-1/TRBV3-2	TRBJ2-1	-	CASSQVGGAYNEQFF	TGTGCCAGCAGCCAAGTTGGGGGGGCCTACAATGAGCAGTTCTTC
TRBD2	TRBV9	TRBJ2-5	-	CASSAGSTSGRQETQYF	TGTGCCAGCAGCGCCGGGTCCACTAGCGGGAGACAAGAGACCCAGTACTTC
-	TRBV10-3	TRBJ2-7	once	CAISGRQGSSYEQYF	TGTGCCATCAGTGGGCGGCAGGGGAGCTCCTACGAGCAGTACTTC
TRBD1	TRBV6-5	TRBJ1-3	-	CASRLTGGSGNTIYF	TGTGCCAGCAGACTGACAGGGGGCTCTGGAAACACCATATATTTT
-	TRBV9	TRBJ1-1	once	CASSPSFGAANTEAFF	TGTGCCAGCAGCCCATCATTTGGGGCAGCGAACACTGAAGCTTTCTTT
-	TRBV21-1	TRBJ2-1	-	CASSKGWPWRLNQFF	TGTGCCAGCAGCAAAGGGTGGCCTTGGCGGCTTAATCAGTTCTTC
TRBD1	TRBV6-2/TRBV6-3	TRBJ2-1	-	CASSAPGQGANEQFF	TGTGCCAGCAGTGCGCCGGGACAGGGGGCGAATGAGCAGTTCTTC
-	TRBV2	TRBJ1-1	-	CASSDPDTEAFF	TGTGCCAGCAGTGACCCGGACACTGAAGCTTTCTTT
TRBD2	TRBV7-9	TRBJ2-3	-	CASSQTPGLGAHSTDTQYF	TGTGCCAGCAGTCAGACTCCGGGACTAGGGGCTCACAGCACAGATACGCAGTATTTT
-	TRBV7-3	TRBJ2-1	once	CASSQLGGQAYNEQFF	TGTGCCAGCAGCCAACTCGGCGGTCAAGCCTACAATGAGCAGTTCTTC
TRBD2	TRBV4-3	TRBJ2-1	few	CASSPGWASGNHEQFF	TGCGCCAGCAGCCCAGGTTGGGCTAGCGGGAATCATGAGCAGTTCTTC
TRBD2	TRBV19	TRBJ2-3	-	CASSQREGLDTQYF	TGTGCCAGTAGCCAGCGGGAGGGCCTGGATACGCAGTATTTT
TRBD1	TRBV19	TRBJ1-3	-	CASSPQGANSGNTIYF	TGTGCCAGTAGTCCACAGGGGGCGAACTCTGGAAACACCATATATTTT